The 23 T cell receptor beta chains in this list originate from one sample, sequenced in a study of CD8+ T cells in alopecia areata. The treatment is: oral pan-JAK inhibitor, 5-10 mg twice daily. cDNA prepared by RNA extraction and subsequent reverse transcription served as the template for sequencing. The table came from immunoSEQ multiplex PCR; TCRdb's copy has only in-frame clones and leaves some out. Of 200,000 or so clones in the sample, less than 45% were seen once. The source material was CD4+ T cells sorted from blood, sampled around week 34, from a patient treated with tofacitinib. These receptors came from a human donor with alopecia areata.

The sample holds a few counts of this clone. The chain recombines TRBV5-6 with TRBJ1-1, with D possibly TRBD1 on 5 matching bases. The V gene lost 5 bases and the J gene lost 3 bases, with 17 bases spanning the gap. The CDR3 length is 15 residues. CDR1 is SGHDT and CDR2 is YYEEEE in the germline V gene. The CDR3 spells CASRELIKGHTEAFF. The CDR3 DNA reads TGTGCCAGCAGGGAACTAATTAAGGGGCACACTGAAGCTTTCTTT.

This clone was observed a few times. V is TRBV5-1 and J is TRBJ2-7; 11 bases agree with TRBD2. The CDR3 covers 15 residues. Per germline, CDR1 SGHRS and CDR2 YFSETQ. V dropped 0 bases and J dropped 6; count of bases not matched to a gene: 5. Written as DNA, the CDR3 is TGCGCCAGCAGCTTGGAACTAGCGGGAGAGAGCGAGCAGTACTTC. Its protein is CASSLELAGESEQYF.

The chain combines TRBV12-5 with TRBJ2-6; tentatively, D is TRBD1 (5 bases). Between the trimmed V and J ends, which lost 5 bases and 2 bases, there was a span of 16 bases. The germline CDR1 and CDR2 sequences are LGHNT and FRNRAP. The CDR3 length is 17 residues. The CDR3 region has the DNA TGTGCTAGTGGTAGGGGAAGGGTAGTGGCTGGGGCCAACGTCCTGACTTTC. Translating gives CASGRGRVVAGANVLTF.

This clone was recorded a few times. This chain connects TRBV4-2 to TRBJ1-5; D is undetermined. This CDR3 has 15 residues. V was shortened by 0 bases and J by 4 bases, with 10 bases between the two germline ends. Germline lookup yields CDR1 LGHNA and CDR2 YNFKEQ. CDR3 amino acids: CASSQDRMGNQPQHF. The CDR3 bases are TGTGCCAGCAGCCAAGATCGAATGGGTAATCAGCCCCAGCATTTT.

This clone was found a few times. A junction end diverges from the germline sequence, so it may reflect a read error. The chain carries TRBV2 and TRBJ2-7; D might be TRBD2 (5 bases). The CDR3 sequence is 10 residues long. The germline gives CDR1 SNHLY, CDR2 FYNNEI. CDR3 in DNA: TGTGCCAGCAGCGGCGAGGACTTTGGCTTC. This codes for CASSGEDFGF.

V and J are TRBV29-1 and TRBJ1-2, with TRBD1 matching over 7 bases. The V gene's germline CDR1 is SQVTM and CDR2 ANQGSEA. V gave up 5 bases and J gave up 1 base; unmatched junction bases: 16. The CDR3 extends over 17 amino acids. CDR3 sequence: CSVLVGQLSGFNYGYTF. DNA of the CDR3: TGCAGCGTTTTGGTGGGACAGCTCTCAGGATTTAACTATGGCTACACCTTC.

The rearrangement links TRBV19 to TRBJ1-1, with D possibly matching TRBD1 (5 bases). Trimming left V 3 bases short and J 5 bases short, with 16 bases between. Germline CDR1 reads LNHDA; CDR2 reads SQIVND (reference sequence). The CDR3 extends over 15 amino acids. Written as DNA, the CDR3 is TGTGCCAGTAGTATCAGAGGAACTCGGGGGACTGAAGCTTTCTTT. As protein: CASSIRGTRGTEAFF.

This clone has just a few counts. The genes are TRBV7-9 and TRBJ1-1; TRBD1 matches at 8 bases. Germline CDR1 is SEHNR and CDR2 is FQNEAQ (reference sequence). Losses at the gene ends were 1 base for V and 1 base for J; bases not matched to a gene: 5. This CDR3 is built from 16 residues. The CDR3 loop reads CASSLEEGQGNTEAFF. In nucleotides, the CDR3 is TGTGCCAGCAGCTTAGAAGAAGGACAGGGGAACACTGAAGCTTTCTTT.

The V and J genes are TRBV11-2 and TRBJ2-6, with TRBD2 as a possible D gene (5 bases). The CDR3 has 16 residues. Germline V lookup: CDR1 SGHAT, CDR2 FQNNGV. V shed 5 bases and J shed 0 bases, with 11 bases lying between them. The CDR3 is CASSPTKASGANVLTF. CDR3 sequence (DNA): TGTGCCAGCAGCCCGACTAAGGCCTCTGGGGCCAACGTCCTGACTTTC.

This clone has just a few counts. The CDR3 here is CASRGESEKLFF. CDR3 DNA sequence: TGTGCCAGCAGGGGTGAAAGCGAAAAACTGTTTTTT. The V gene is TRBV2, the J gene TRBJ1-4; D is uncertain. V shed 6 bases and J shed 8 bases, with 10 bases lying between them. The CDR3 extends over 12 amino acids. Germline V lookup: CDR1 SNHLY, CDR2 FYNNEI.

This clone was found a few times. The chain combines TRBV11-3 with TRBJ2-1; TRBD2 matches at 16 bases. The CDR3 runs 14 residues. The V gene end was trimmed by 5 bases and the J gene end by 15 bases; junction bases not matched to a gene: 7. Germline loops: CDR1 SGHNT, CDR2 YENEEA. The CDR3 protein is CASSPGLAGGQVFF. The CDR3 DNA reads as TGTGCCAGCAGCCCGGGACTAGCGGGGGGGCAGGTGTTCTTC. The whole variable domain, remainder taken from reference TRBV11-3 and TRBJ2-1, is EAGVVQSPRYKIIEKKQPVAFWCNPISGHNTLYWYLQNLGQGPELLIRYENEEAVDDSQLPKDRFSAERLKGVDSTLKIQPAELGDSAVYLCASSPGLAGGQVFFGPGTRLTVL.

The V and J genes are TRBV7-2 and TRBJ1-2; D uncertain. Per the germline V gene, CDR1 is SGHTA and CDR2 is FQGNSA. Trimming stripped 2 bases from V and 0 bases from J, with 10 bases between. The CDR3 spans 15 residues. CDR3 amino acids: CASSLRAVANYGYTF. The CDR3 nucleotides are TGTGCCAGCAGCTTACGTGCAGTCGCTAACTATGGCTACACCTTC.

A single count supports this clone. This rearrangement joins TRBV5-1 to TRBJ1-5; 8 bases map to TRBD1. The CDR3 sequence is 15 residues long. The germline V gene has CDR1 SGHRS and CDR2 YFSETQ. The ends lost 4 bases at V and 5 bases at J; junction bases unmatched: 8. CDR3 sequence (DNA): TGCGCCAGCAGCCCCGGACAGGGCGAATATCAGCCCCAGCATTTT. The encoded protein is CASSPGQGEYQPQHF.

This rearrangement joins TRBV5-1 to TRBJ2-5, with TRBD1 matching 7 bases. The CDR3 contains 14 residues. Germline CDR1 and CDR2: SGHRS and YFSETQ. Losses at the gene ends were 5 bases for V and 2 bases for J; bases not matched to a gene: 6. The CDR3 sequence: CASSRGQDQETQYF. The DNA of the CDR3 is TGCGCCAGCAGTCGCGGACAGGATCAAGAGACCCAGTACTTC.

This clone was observed a few times. J is TRBJ2-2 and V is TRBV6-6; D possibly uses TRBD1 or TRBD2 (6 bases each). V was cut by 5 bases and J by 6 bases, with 19 bases left in between. The CDR3 runs 16 residues. In germline, CDR1 is MNHNY, CDR2 SVGAGI (reference sequence). CDR3 residues: CASSSSGAASSGELFF. DNA of the CDR3: TGTGCCAGCAGTAGCTCGGGGGCCGCAAGTTCCGGGGAGCTGTTTTTT.

Only a few counts were recorded for this clone. The chain combines TRBV29-1 with TRBJ1-2; 10 bases map to TRBD1. Germline V CDR1 and CDR2: SQVTM, ANQGSEA. This CDR3 spans 16 amino acids. V gave up 3 bases and J gave up 6 bases; unmatched junction bases: 13. This CDR3 is CSVETGSGQGKDGYTF. The CDR3 DNA follows: TGCAGCGTTGAGACCGGCTCGGGACAGGGGAAGGATGGCTACACCTTC.

This clone appeared a few times. The rearrangement links TRBV4-1 to TRBJ1-5; D is undetermined. Per the germline V gene, CDR1 is MGHRA and CDR2 is YSYEKL. V gave up 2 bases and J gave up 0 bases, with 11 bases separating them. The CDR3 contains 16 residues. CDR3 protein: CASSQLLGNSNQPQHF. The DNA for the CDR3 is TGCGCCAGCAGCCAATTGTTGGGGAATAGCAATCAGCCCCAGCATTTT.

This clone was picked up a small number of times. The chain combines TRBV15 with TRBJ1-2, with 10 bases identical to TRBD1. Germline V gives CDR1 LNHNV, CDR2 YYDKDF (reference sequence). After removal of 0 bases from V and 0 bases from J, the junction contained 7 bases not matched to a gene. This CDR3 contains 18 residues. The CDR3 nucleotides are TGTGCCACCAGCAGAGATTTTACCGGGACAGGGGCTAACTATGGCTACACCTTC. Protein: CATSRDFTGTGANYGYTF.

The chain links TRBV7-9 to TRBJ1-1, with a possible D match to TRBD1 (6 bases). The CDR3 is 15 residues long. V lost 3 bases to trimming and J lost 5 bases, with 16 bases between them. The germline gives CDR1 SEHNR, CDR2 FQNEAQ (reference sequence). CDR3 amino acids: CASSFGRQGRTEAFF. The CDR3 DNA sequence: TGTGCCAGCAGCTTTGGGCGGCAGGGGAGGACTGAAGCTTTCTTT.

V gene TRBV9 combines with J gene TRBJ1-1; D not certain. Germline-derived CDR1 and CDR2 are SGDLS and YYNGEE. This CDR3 has 14 amino acids. Trimming shortened V by 0 bases and J by 1 base, and 7 bases separated the two germline ends. The CDR3 nucleotides read TGTGCCAGCAGCGTAGATCGCCCGAACACTGAAGCTTTCTTT. Translated: CASSVDRPNTEAFF.

The rearrangement uses TRBV27 and TRBJ2-7, with D hard to call. CDR1 is MNHEY, CDR2 SMNVEV, per germline (reference sequence). Trimming took off 6 bases at V and 3 bases at J, with 18 bases between the two ends. The CDR3 consists of 15 residues. DNA for the CDR3: TGTGCCAGCAGAAGAACCCTTGACTGGGACTACGAGCAGTACTTC. It encodes CASRRTLDWDYEQYF.

CDR3 nucleotides: TGTGCCAGCAGCCTACCGGGACTAGCGGGAGGGGAGCAGTTCTTC. The encoded protein is CASSLPGLAGGEQFF. The rearrangement joins TRBV7-3 to TRBJ2-1; 16 bases map to TRBD2. The CDR3 runs to 15 residues. With V trimmed by 5 bases and J by 10 bases, 5 bases remained unmatched. Germline-derived CDR1 and CDR2 are SGHTA and FQGTGA.

This clone was observed a handful of times. In DNA, the CDR3 is TGTGCCTGGAGTGACTTGAACACTGAAGCTTTCTTT. Its translation is CAWSDLNTEAFF. The rearrangement links TRBV30 to TRBJ1-1, with D hard to call. The V end lost 1 base, the J end lost 0 bases, and 3 bases lay between the germline ends. The germline V gene has CDR1 GTSNPN and CDR2 SVGIG (reference sequence). CDR3 length equals 12 residues.